This paragraph covers one TCR beta chain sequence. Repertoires were generated with immunoSEQ multiplex PCR, while TCRdb's copy carries only in-frame clones and drops some. The table records 150,000 to 200,000 clones, about 86% of them present only once. The data belong to a study of blood T cell repertoires in COVID-19. Study-level background: The analysed material was cDNA or gDNA that came from T cells, B-cell-depleted T cells, or PBMCs.

With V trimmed by 5 bases and J by 5 bases, 6 bases remained unmatched. This CDR3 is built from 14 residues. Germline V gene data show CDR1 as SGHTA and CDR2 as FQGNSA. V and J are TRBV7-2 and TRBJ2-3; the match to TRBD2 covers 8 bases. Specimen: peripheral blood. This receptor was identified in a man aged 50 to 60 with active or convalescent COVID-19. The CDR3 nucleotides read TGTGCCAGCAGCGCCCAGCGGGGGCTAGATACGCAGTATTTT. This encodes CASSAQRGLDTQYF.